The 5 T cell receptor beta chains below were found in one sample sequenced in a study of cytomegalovirus exposure and HLA in healthy donors (dated by TCRdb to between 2016 and 2019). Libraries were built with the immunoSEQ multiplex PCR assay. For the multiplex PCR, a mixture combining 60 forward primers for TCR Vbeta segments and 13 reverse primers for TCR Jbeta segments was used. The table comes from immuneACCESS by way of TCRdb, which keeps in-frame sequences with V and J called. Part of the clones is missing from these tables; in studies checked, under half for an unresolved V gene and the rest for unknown reasons. Recorded for this sample are some 140,000 clones; roughly 72% of them occurred a single time. The leading ten clones occupy around 2.3% of the sample. Sequencing was carried out using PBMCs. The receptors were sampled from a man in his thirties or forties in good health and CMV-seronegative.

The chain combines TRBV6-1 with TRBJ2-7; 9 bases are shared with TRBD2. CDR1 and CDR2 from the germline V gene are MNHNS and SASEGT. The V and J ends lost 3 bases and 1 base, in that order; junction bases with no gene match: 13. The CDR3 contains 18 residues. This chain's CDR3 is CASSEVGVAGVPSYEQYF. Here the CDR3 DNA reads TGTGCCAGCAGTGAGGTTGGAGTAGCGGGGGTCCCTTCCTACGAGCAGTACTTC.

This clone was seen a few times. V and J are TRBV25-1 and TRBJ2-3, with TRBD1 matching over 10 bases. Germline CDR1 and CDR2: MGHDK and SYGVNS. The CDR3 length is 15 residues. Trimming took 3 bases from V and 4 from J; bases not matched to a gene: 4. The CDR3 loop reads CASSETGGASDTQYF. As DNA, the CDR3 is TGTGCCAGCAGTGAGACAGGGGGCGCCTCAGATACGCAGTATTTT.

The chain carries TRBV10-3 and TRBJ1-2; 9 positions match TRBD1. The length of the CDR3 is 17 residues. V shed 10 bases and J 2 bases; nucleotides not matched to a gene: 17. Germline V gene data show CDR1 as ENHRY and CDR2 as SYGVKD. This CDR3 is CATTRDRDRASNYGYTF. Here the CDR3 DNA reads TGTGCCACCACGAGAGACAGGGACAGGGCCTCCAACTATGGCTACACCTTC.

This clone was recorded once. The rearrangement links TRBV6-4 to TRBJ2-1; 14 bases agree with TRBD2. V shed 6 bases and J 8 bases; nucleotides not matched to a gene: 6. The CDR3 consists of 15 residues. Germline loops: CDR1 MRHNA, CDR2 SNTAGT. CDR3 sequence reads: CASRTSGGAIHEQFF. CDR3 DNA sequence: TGTGCCAGCAGGACTAGCGGGGGGGCCATCCATGAGCAGTTCTTC.

This clone has more than one count but fewer than ten. This chain uses TRBV11-2 with TRBJ1-4, with 9 bases lining up with TRBD1. Trimming cost V 1 base and J 7 bases; bases outside gene matches: 10. Germline V lookup: CDR1 SGHAT, CDR2 FQNNGV. This CDR3 is 17 amino acids long. In nucleotides, the CDR3 is TGTGCCAGCAGCTTAGGACTAAATACAGGGGGCGGTGAAAAACTGTTTTTT. This sequence encodes CASSLGLNTGGGEKLFF.